Each of the 8 T cell receptor beta chains below was sequenced from the same sample in a study of blood T cells in healthy people across ages (dated by TCRdb to between 2014 and 2016). Library prep was done by 5' RACE. Instrument on record: Illumina HiSeq 2500. A second PCR of about 6 to 11 cycles was run with a J-beta primer mix and a sample-barcoded 5' primer. TCRdb applied fastp at Q25 and MiXCR to the public reads, then kept only in-frame beta chains. Rows matching on CDR3 protein sequence are summarized as one entry with the most common DNA and genes. Recorded for this sample are about 1.4 million distinct CDR3 sequences; approximately 59% of them occurred a single time. The ten largest account for about 6.3% of the sample. Sequencing was performed on blood. All receptors derive from a man younger than 35 in good health.

This clonotype has more than one count but fewer than ten. The chain joins TRBV4-1 to TRBJ2-1; D not resolved. Trimming pared 1 base from V and 5 bases from J, leaving 3 bases between. The CDR3 extends over 12 amino acids. Germline V CDR1 and CDR2: MGHRA, YSYEKL. The CDR3 DNA sequence: TGCGCCAGCAGCCAAGCCGACAATGAGCAGTTCTTC. Its translation: CASSQADNEQFF.

The V gene is TRBV11-2, the J gene TRBJ2-1; the match to TRBD2 covers 11 bases. The germline V gene encodes CDR1 SGHAT and CDR2 FQNNGV. V dropped 3 bases and J dropped 4; count of bases not matched to a gene: 5. The CDR3 is 16 amino acids. This CDR3 is CASSLIAGGKYNEQFF. The DNA of the CDR3 is TGTGCCAGCAGCTTGATAGCGGGAGGGAAATACAATGAGCAGTTCTTC.

This clonotype was counted once. V is TRBV29-1 and J is TRBJ2-3; TRBD1 agrees at 10 bases. In germline, CDR1 is SQVTM, CDR2 ANQGSEA. The trim removed 6 bases at V and 2 bases at J, leaving 5 bases unmatched. The CDR3 loop spans 14 amino acids. DNA of the CDR3: TGCAGCGTCGGACAGGGGGGGTACACAGATACGCAGTATTTT. Translating gives CSVGQGGYTDTQYF.

The V gene is TRBV4-3, the J gene TRBJ1-2; 8 bases match TRBD1. The trim removed 0 bases at V and 7 bases at J, leaving 7 bases unmatched. The CDR3 is 15 amino acids. From germline, CDR1 is LGHNA and CDR2 YSLEER. The CDR3 DNA is TGCGCCAGCAGCCAAGACAGGGGGCTCAATATTGGCTACACCTTC. It translates to CASSQDRGLNIGYTF.

A word on this clonotype: The junction departs from the called germline gene at one end, perhaps through a read error. The chain employs TRBV5-1 and TRBJ2-4, with D possibly being TRBD1 (6 bases). Germline CDR1 reads SGHRS; CDR2 reads YFSETQ. The CDR3 spans 17 residues. CDR3 bases: TGCGCCGGCAGCGACACAGGGTTTGGCTTCGCCAAAAACATTCAGTACTTC. Amino acid sequence: CAGSDTGFGFAKNIQYF.

The rearrangement links TRBV28 to TRBJ2-3, with a tentative D call TRBD2 (6 bases). This CDR3 region has 13 residues. V was shortened by 2 bases and J by 10 bases, with 13 bases between the two germline ends. The germline gives CDR1 MDHEN, CDR2 SYDVKM. The CDR3 DNA follows: TGTGCCAGCAGTTTAGTAGTAGCGGATTCGCAGTATTTT. Residues: CASSLVVADSQYF.

In its sample, this clonotype was seen once. The gene calls are TRBV28 and TRBJ2-1; 9 bases map to TRBD2. Germline-derived CDR1 and CDR2 are MDHEN and SYDVKM. The CDR3 spans 14 residues. With 5 bases clipped from V and 8 bases from J, the junction kept 7 bases outside the gene matches. CDR3 protein: CASSASGGSDEQFF. Here the CDR3 DNA reads TGTGCCAGCAGTGCCAGCGGGGGGTCCGATGAGCAGTTCTTC.

The rearrangement links TRBV12-3 or TRBV12-4 to TRBJ2-7; the D is unclear. V was trimmed by 7 bases and J by 3 bases, leaving 13 bases between them. CDR3 size: 13 residues. In DNA, the CDR3 is TGTGCCAGCACGGGTTTCCCCTACTACGAGCAGTACTTC. The encoded protein is CASTGFPYYEQYF.